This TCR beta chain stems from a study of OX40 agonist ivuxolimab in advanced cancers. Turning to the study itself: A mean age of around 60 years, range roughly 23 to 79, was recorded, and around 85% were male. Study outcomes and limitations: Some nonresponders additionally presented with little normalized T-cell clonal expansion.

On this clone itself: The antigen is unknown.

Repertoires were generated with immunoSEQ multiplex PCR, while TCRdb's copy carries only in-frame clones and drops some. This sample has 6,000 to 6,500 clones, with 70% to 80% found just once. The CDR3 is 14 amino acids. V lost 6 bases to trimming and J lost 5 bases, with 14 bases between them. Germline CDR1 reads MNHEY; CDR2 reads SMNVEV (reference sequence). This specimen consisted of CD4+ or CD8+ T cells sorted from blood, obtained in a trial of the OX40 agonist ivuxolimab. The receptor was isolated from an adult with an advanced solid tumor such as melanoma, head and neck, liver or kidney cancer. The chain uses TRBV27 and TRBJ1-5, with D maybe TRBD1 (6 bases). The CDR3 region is CASSLQGGYQPQHF. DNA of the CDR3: TGTGCCAGCAGCCTACAGGGAGGGTATCAGCCCCAGCATTTT.